This TCR beta chain was retrieved from a study of T-cell memory formation after mild COVID-19. TCRdb reprocessed the 5' RACE reads via MiXCR and lists one record per CDR3 protein. The sample has about 170,000 distinct CDR3 sequences, under 15% seen once. V was clipped by 8 bases and J by 2 bases; unmatched bases: 4. The CDR3 sequence is 12 residues long. Per the germline V gene, CDR1 is DFQATT and CDR2 is SNEGSKA (reference sequence). The chain has TRBV20-1 and TRBJ2-3; 7 positions agree with TRBD1. Sequences were obtained from PBMCs or a T cell subset sorted from them (not recorded which). The source is a man between 18 and 35 years old who had mild COVID-19 (a few samples of this study predate the infection). Cell type and time point are not known. DNA for the CDR3: TGCAGTCTAGACAGGGTCACAGATACGCAGTATTTT. Its protein product is CSLDRVTDTQYF.